The clone carrying this T cell receptor (beta chain) was picked up many times. Its antigen remains unknown. This entry comes from a study of CD8 T cells in ankylosing spondylitis. Overall study findings and caveats: The authors found the disease-linked clones to be CD8+ and relatively rare in peripheral blood.

MiXCR, run by TCRdb on the 5' RACE reads, gives a single entry per CDR3 protein. The sample contains some 140,000 distinct CDR3 sequences, around 6.6% of which appear only once. The germline V gene has CDR1 SQVTM and CDR2 ANQGSEA. This CDR3 spans 15 amino acids. Trimming stripped 2 bases from V and 7 bases from J, with 20 bases between. Source material: blood, either unsorted or a sorted T cell fraction (not recorded which). This TCR came from a female donor with ankylosing spondylitis or in good health (not recorded which). This chain uses TRBV29-1 with TRBJ1-2; a possible D gene is TRBD1 (5 bases). The CDR3 nucleotides are TGCAGCGTTGAAAACCCGACAGTCCTCCCGGCTGGCTACACCTTC. It codes for CSVENPTVLPAGYTF.